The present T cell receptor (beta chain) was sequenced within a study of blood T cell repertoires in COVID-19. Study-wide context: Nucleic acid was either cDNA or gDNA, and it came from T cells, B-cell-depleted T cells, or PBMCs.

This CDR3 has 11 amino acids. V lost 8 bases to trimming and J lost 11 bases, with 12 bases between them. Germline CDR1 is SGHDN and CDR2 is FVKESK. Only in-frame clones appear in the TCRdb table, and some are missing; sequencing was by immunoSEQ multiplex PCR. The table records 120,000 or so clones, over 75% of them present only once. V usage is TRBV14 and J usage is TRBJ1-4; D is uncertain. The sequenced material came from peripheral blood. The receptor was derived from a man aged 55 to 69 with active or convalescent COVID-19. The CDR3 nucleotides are TGTGCCAGCTCCGCGGGTTGGAAACTGTTTTTT. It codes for CASSAGWKLFF.